Below, one TCR beta chain is given with its context. These data are taken from a study of blood T cell repertoires in COVID-19. Study-level background: Researchers got acute and convalescent COVID-19 samples from the United States, Italy and Spain. T cells, B-cell-depleted T cells, or PBMCs supplied cDNA or gDNA.

Here immunoSEQ multiplex PCR was the method, and the copy in TCRdb shows in-frame clones only, minus some. The data show around 200,000 clones, with 90% seen just once and 0.62% held by the top ten. The CDR3 loop spans 15 amino acids. V dropped 1 base and J dropped 1; count of bases not matched to a gene: 2. CDR1 is LNHNV, CDR2 YYDKDF, per germline (reference sequence). The TCR was taken from a man aged 45-65 years with acute or convalescent COVID-19. Sequenced: peripheral blood. The genes are TRBV15 and TRBJ2-3, with 7 positions matching TRBD2. The CDR3: CATSRGRGGTDTQYF. The CDR3 DNA follows: TGTGCCACCAGCAGAGGACGGGGGGGCACAGATACGCAGTATTTT.